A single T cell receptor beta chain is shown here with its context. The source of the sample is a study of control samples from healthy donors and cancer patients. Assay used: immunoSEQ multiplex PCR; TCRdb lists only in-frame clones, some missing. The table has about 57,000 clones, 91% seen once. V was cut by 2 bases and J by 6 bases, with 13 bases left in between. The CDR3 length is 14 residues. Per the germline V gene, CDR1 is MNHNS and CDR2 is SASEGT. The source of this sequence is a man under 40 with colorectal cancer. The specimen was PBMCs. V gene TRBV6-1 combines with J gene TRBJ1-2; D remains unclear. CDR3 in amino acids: CASSERGQHNGYTF. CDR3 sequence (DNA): TGTGCCAGCAGTGAAAGAGGGCAGCATAATGGCTACACCTTC.